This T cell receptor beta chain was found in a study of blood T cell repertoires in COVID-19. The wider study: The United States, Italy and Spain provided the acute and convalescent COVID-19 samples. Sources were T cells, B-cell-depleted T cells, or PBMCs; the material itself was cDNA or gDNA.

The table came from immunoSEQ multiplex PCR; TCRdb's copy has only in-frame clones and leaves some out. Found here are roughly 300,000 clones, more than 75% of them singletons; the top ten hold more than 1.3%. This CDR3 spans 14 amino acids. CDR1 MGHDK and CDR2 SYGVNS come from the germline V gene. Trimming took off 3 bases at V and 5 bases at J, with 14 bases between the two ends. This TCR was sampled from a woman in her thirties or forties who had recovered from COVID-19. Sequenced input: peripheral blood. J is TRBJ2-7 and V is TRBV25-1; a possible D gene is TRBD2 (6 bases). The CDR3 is CASSDGTSGDEQYF. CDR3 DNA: TGTGCCAGCAGTGATGGGACGTCGGGGGACGAGCAGTACTTC.